These T cell receptor beta chains were read from a single sample in a study of cytomegalovirus exposure and HLA in healthy donors. Generated by immunoSEQ multiplex PCR, the TCRdb table keeps only in-frame clones and is missing some. The sample lists 75,000 to 90,000 clones; more than 60% were seen once. Sequences were obtained from PBMCs. The receptors stem from a male donor in good health and CMV-seropositive. CDR3s include the opening cysteine and the closing phenylalanine or tryptophan. Fields, in order: clone size, V gene, J gene, D gene, CDR3 protein, CDR3 DNA. The D gene is left open where the match is weak. Size is omitted from some rows. Given values are once, few, many or a class for expanded clones.

-,TRBV6-6,TRBJ1-3,-,CASSYGQDSGNTIYF,TGTGCCAGCAGTTACGGGCAGGACTCTGGAAACACCATATATTTT
-,TRBV7-2,TRBJ2-7,TRBD1,CASSIRQGPSYEQYF,TGTGCCAGCAGCATCCGACAGGGGCCATCCTACGAGCAGTACTTC
-,TRBV29-1,TRBJ2-1,-,CSVELYNEQFF,TGCAGCGTTGAACTATACAATGAGCAGTTCTTC
-,TRBV27,TRBJ2-2,-,CASSFQGLGTGELFF,TGTGCCAGCAGTTTTCAGGGATTGGGCACCGGGGAGCTGTTTTTT
once,TRBV5-8,TRBJ2-1,TRBD1,CASSTPGQDHNEQFF,TGTGCCAGCAGCACGCCGGGACAGGACCACAATGAGCAGTTCTTC
-,TRBV6-1,TRBJ2-2,TRBD1,CASHPGTANTGELFF,TGTGCCAGCCATCCCGGGACAGCAAACACCGGGGAGCTGTTTTTT
few,TRBV29-1,TRBJ1-2,-,CSVPGMSGYTF,TGCAGCGTTCCGGGGATGAGTGGCTACACCTTC
-,TRBV30,TRBJ1-1,-,CAWSWGGNTEAFF,TGTGCCTGGAGTTGGGGAGGGAACACTGAAGCTTTCTTT
-,TRBV9,TRBJ2-3,TRBD2,CASSVGPLAGPTDTQYF,TGTGCCAGCAGCGTAGGGCCGTTAGCGGGGCCCACAGATACGCAGTATTTT
once,TRBV5-4,TRBJ1-2,-,CASTMKVQGNYGYTF,TGTGCCAGCACCATGAAAGTGCAGGGGAACTATGGCTACACCTTC
once,TRBV27,TRBJ2-5,TRBD1,CASSPTGGGETQYF,TGTGCCAGCAGCCCGACAGGGGGAGGGGAGACCCAGTACTTC
once,TRBV11-2,TRBJ1-2,-,CASSFADYGYTF,TGTGCCAGCAGCTTCGCGGACTATGGCTACACCTTC
-,TRBV19,TRBJ2-3,-,CASSLGRGNDSPRDTQYF,TGTGCCAGTAGTCTAGGCCGGGGAAACGATAGCCCCCGGGATACGCAGTATTTT
once,TRBV18,TRBJ2-7,TRBD1,CASSPQLAGGKNEQYF,TGTGCCAGCTCACCTCAACTTGCAGGGGGCAAAAACGAGCAGTACTTC